A single sample is the source of the 23 T cell receptor beta chains below, sequenced in a study of T cells in Graves' hyperthyroidism and ophthalmopathy. TCR beta CDR3 regions were amplified from RNA. HTBI primers were employed in a first-round RT-PCR of the TCR CDR3. One entry per CDR3 protein results from TCRdb running MiXCR on the multiplex PCR reads. This table has hundreds of thousands of distinct CDR3 sequences, roughly 46% appearing once. Sequenced: peripheral blood or thyroid tissue (not recorded which). All receptors derive from a woman under 30 with Graves' hyperthyroidism.

This chain uses TRBV15 with TRBJ2-7; perhaps TRBD2 as D (5 bases). This CDR3 contains 14 residues. With 0 bases removed from V and 2 bases from J, the gap between germline ends came to 8 bases. Germline lookup yields CDR1 LNHNV and CDR2 YYDKDF (reference sequence). Here the CDR3 DNA reads TGTGCCACCAGCAGAGATCGGAGGACCTACGAGCAGTACTTC. It specifies CATSRDRRTYEQYF.

This clonotype was counted ten times or more. J is TRBJ2-5 and V is TRBV2; TRBD2 matches 12 bases. With V trimmed by 5 bases and J by 2 bases, 3 bases remained unmatched. This CDR3 comprises 15 residues. Germline-derived CDR1 and CDR2 are SNHLY and FYNNEI. For the CDR3, the DNA is TGTGCCAGCAGTCTAGCGGGAGGGTTACAAGAGACCCAGTACTTC. It yields the protein CASSLAGGLQETQYF.

This rearrangement joins TRBV2 to TRBJ1-5; D gene ambiguous. This CDR3 has 14 amino acids. V lost 5 bases to trimming and J lost 3 bases, with 11 bases between them. CDR1 is SNHLY, CDR2 FYNNEI, per germline. CDR3 residues: CASSPARPNQPQHF. CDR3 nucleotide sequence: TGTGCCAGCAGTCCTGCTCGACCCAATCAGCCCCAGCATTTT.

The chain links TRBV2 to TRBJ1-1; 9 bases match TRBD1. Per germline, CDR1 SNHLY and CDR2 FYNNEI. V lost 9 bases to trimming and J lost 1 base; unmatched junction nucleotides: 6. The CDR3 runs to 14 residues. CDR3 nucleotide sequence: TGTGCCAGAGTGGACAGGGGTGCGAACACTGAAGCTTTCTTT. It specifies CARVDRGANTEAFF.

This clonotype was counted at least ten times. J is TRBJ1-2 and V is TRBV2; tentatively, D is TRBD1 (6 bases). Trimming took 6 bases from V and 3 from J, leaving 14 bases between them. The length of the CDR3 is 14 residues. CDR1 is SNHLY, CDR2 FYNNEI, per germline. The chain's CDR3 is CASSRTATDYGYTF. DNA of the CDR3: TGTGCCAGCAGCCGGACAGCCACCGACTATGGCTACACCTTC. Based on the CDR3 plus reference TRBV2 and TRBJ1-2, the full variable domain is EPEVTQTPSHQVTQMGQEVILRCVPISNHLYFYWYRQILGQKVEFLVSFYNNEISEKSEIFDDQFSVERPDGSNFTLKIRSTKLEDSAMYFCASSRTATDYGYTFGSGTRLTVV.

This clonotype was detected only once. Given the absence of the conserved phenylalanine or tryptophan at the CDR3 end, a read error is likely. Because the CDR3's place on the DNA is in doubt, the DNA is left out and the CDR3 is given as listed by TCRdb. The chain carries TRBV15 and TRBJ2-5. Germline CDR1 reads LNHNV; CDR2 reads YYDKDF (reference sequence). Ends included, the CDR3 has 10 residues. The CDR3 is CATSREVGRG.

This clonotype occurred a few times. V gene TRBV7-3 combines with J gene TRBJ1-1; D not resolved. The CDR3 extends over 15 amino acids. V was clipped by 5 bases and J by 0 bases, with 13 bases between them. The germline gives CDR1 SGHTA, CDR2 FQGTGA. The CDR3 coding sequence is TGTGCCAGCAGCGGAACCCTGGGGATGAACACTGAAGCTTTCTTT. Its protein is CASSGTLGMNTEAFF.

The genes are TRBV7-2 and TRBJ2-5; no clear D gene. Trimming left V 9 bases short and J 1 base short, with 15 bases between. The CDR3 covers 14 residues. In germline, CDR1 is SGHTA, CDR2 FQGNSA. The CDR3 bases are TGTGCCAGTAGTACTCTCAGGTTCCAAGAGACCCAGTACTTC. Encoded protein: CASSTLRFQETQYF.

Only a few counts were recorded for this clonotype. V gene TRBV6-5 combines with J gene TRBJ1-1; 7 positions agree with TRBD1. The CDR3 extends over 12 amino acids. CDR1 MNHEY and CDR2 SVGAGI come from the germline V gene. V lost 6 bases to trimming and J lost 7 bases; unmatched junction nucleotides: 5. The CDR3: CASRHQGGEAFF. The CDR3 DNA is TGTGCCAGCAGACATCAGGGGGGTGAAGCTTTCTTT.

This clonotype came up once. The chain carries TRBV25-1 and TRBJ1-2; 10 nucleotides agree with TRBD1. The J segment lost 3 bases and the V segment lost 1 base, leaving 2 bases of the junction unmatched. CDR3 length: 15 amino acids. Germline CDR1 and CDR2: MGHDK and SYGVNS. In DNA, the CDR3 is TGTGCCAGCAGTGAATTGGGACAGGGGTACTATGGCTACACCTTC. Protein: CASSELGQGYYGYTF.

The CDR3 loop is CASSWGLAGVLHEQYF. CDR3 in DNA: TGTGCCAGCAGCTGGGGACTAGCGGGAGTACTCCACGAGCAGTACTTC. The gene calls are TRBV7-9 and TRBJ2-7, with 14 bases matching TRBD2. V trimming: 4 bases; J trimming: 5 bases; junction bases outside the gene matches: 7. The CDR3 consists of 16 residues. The germline V gene has CDR1 SEHNR and CDR2 FQNEAQ (reference sequence).

This chain uses TRBV20-1 with TRBJ1-2; the D gene is possibly TRBD1 (5 bases). Trimming removed 0 bases at V and 2 bases at J, with 16 bases between. Germline CDR1 reads DFQATT; CDR2 reads SNEGSKA (reference sequence). The CDR3 has 16 residues. The CDR3 spells CSARDPLRGPNYGYTF. CDR3 sequence (DNA): TGCAGTGCTAGAGACCCTTTACGGGGCCCCAACTATGGCTACACCTTC.

The rearrangement joins TRBV7-9 to TRBJ1-1, with TRBD1 matching over 7 bases. This CDR3 has 15 amino acids. V lost 5 bases to trimming and J lost 1 base; unmatched junction nucleotides: 7. The germline V gene encodes CDR1 SEHNR and CDR2 FQNEAQ (reference sequence). The CDR3 loop reads CASSPVDRANTEAFF. In DNA, the CDR3 is TGTGCCAGCAGCCCGGTCGACAGGGCGAACACTGAAGCTTTCTTT.

The gene calls are TRBV6-5 and TRBJ2-7, with no clear D. Germline CDR1 is MNHEY and CDR2 is SVGAGI. The ends were cut back, 2 bases at V and 5 bases at J, with 13 bases in the middle. The CDR3 sequence is 14 residues long. In DNA form, the CDR3 reads TGTGCCAGCAGTTACCACACGGGTGGAGACGAGCAGTACTTC. This translates into CASSYHTGGDEQYF.

There are many counts of this clonotype. The rearrangement links TRBV10-3 to TRBJ1-5, with a possible D match to TRBD1 (6 bases). Trimming pared 6 bases from V and 5 bases from J, leaving 23 bases between. CDR3 length equals 17 residues. Germline CDR1 is ENHRY and CDR2 is SYGVKD. The CDR3 nucleotides read TGTGCCATCAGCCCATCCCGGGGTGGGGGGGGCGATCAGCCCCAGCATTTT. Translated, it gives CAISPSRGGGGDQPQHF.

J is TRBJ1-2 and V is TRBV7-8; D gene uncertain. CDR1 SGHVS and CDR2 FQNEAQ come from the germline V gene. This CDR3 comprises 15 residues. V shed 3 bases and J shed 7 bases, with 18 bases lying between them. For the CDR3, the DNA is TGTGCCAGCAGCTTGGGTGCGGGAATGCTTGGTGGCTACACCTTC. Residues: CASSLGAGMLGGYTF.

The chain uses TRBV29-1 and TRBJ1-3; D unresolved. CDR1 and CDR2 (germline): SQVTM, ANQGSEA. V lost 6 bases and J lost 0, with 9 bases in between. CDR3 size: 13 residues. CDR3 in DNA: TGCAGCGTCCCGGGCCGCTCTGGAAACACCATATATTTT. Translation gives CSVPGRSGNTIYF.

The chain uses TRBV7-9 and TRBJ2-7; D possibly corresponds to TRBD2 (6 bases). V lost 6 bases and J 4 bases, leaving 13 bases between the germline ends. The CDR3 consists of 13 residues. Germline V gives CDR1 SEHNR, CDR2 FQNEAQ (reference sequence). The CDR3 DNA is TGTGCCAGCAGGCTGGCTAGCGTATACGAGCAGTACTTC. Protein: CASRLASVYEQYF. Filled out from reference TRBV7-9 and TRBJ2-7, the complete variable domain reads DTGVSQNPRHKITKRGQNVTFRCDPISEHNRLYWYRQTLGQGPEFLTYFQNEAQLEKSRLLSDRFSAERPKGSFSTLEIQRTEQGDSAMYLCASRLASVYEQYFGPGTRLTVT.

The chain links TRBV29-1 to TRBJ1-2; possibly TRBD1 for D (5 bases). Germline V lookup: CDR1 SQVTM, CDR2 ANQGSEA. Trimming pared 7 bases from V and 3 bases from J, leaving 12 bases between. The CDR3 extends over 12 amino acids. The CDR3 DNA is TGCAGCGCTCGGGACGGCTACTATGGCTACACCTTC. Residues: CSARDGYYGYTF.

The chain employs TRBV6-5 and TRBJ1-1; D gene ambiguous. Trimming shortened V by 0 bases and J by 7 bases, and 6 bases separated the two germline ends. Germline lookup yields CDR1 MNHEY and CDR2 SVGAGI. CDR3 size: 12 residues. CDR3 loop: CASSYSPVEAFF. The CDR3 DNA is TGTGCCAGCAGTTACTCGCCGGTTGAAGCTTTCTTT.

The CDR3 protein is CSVEPGTFGYTF. DNA for the CDR3: TGCAGCGTTGAGCCGGGGACTTTTGGCTACACCTTC. The chain combines TRBV29-1 with TRBJ1-2, with D possibly being TRBD1 (5 bases). Germline values: CDR1 SQVTM, CDR2 ANQGSEA. The length of the CDR3 is 12 residues. V lost 3 bases, J lost 7 bases, and 12 bases lay in between.

This rearrangement joins TRBV7-3 to TRBJ2-7; 7 nucleotides match TRBD2. Matching the DNA end better, TRBJ2-5 makes the J call doubtful. CDR1 SGHTA and CDR2 FQGTGA come from the germline V gene. The CDR3 sequence is 12 residues long. The CDR3 sequence: CASMAGEGTQYF. CDR3 DNA: TGTGCCAGCATGGCGGGGGAGGGGACCCAGTACTTC.

Many counts were recorded for this clonotype. This chain connects TRBV7-2 to TRBJ2-7; tentative D call: TRBD2 (5 bases). With 5 bases removed from V and 7 bases from J, the gap between germline ends came to 15 bases. The CDR3 loop spans 13 amino acids. Looked up from germline, CDR1 is SGHTA and CDR2 is FQGNSA. CDR3 protein: CASSLAGWEEQYF. The CDR3 DNA follows: TGTGCCAGCAGCCTCGCAGGTTGGGAGGAGCAGTACTTC. The variable domain in full, completed from reference TRBV7-2 and TRBJ2-7, reads GAGVSQSPSNKVTEKGKDVELRCDPISGHTALYWYRQSLGQGLEFLIYFQGNSAPDKSGLPSDRFSAERTGGSVSTLTIQRTQQEDSAVYLCASSLAGWEEQYFGPGTRLTVT.